The 32 T cell receptor beta chains in this list originate from one sample, sequenced in a study of cytomegalovirus exposure and HLA in healthy donors. PCR used 60 Vbeta primers and 13 Jbeta primers. Clones were read by immunoSEQ multiplex PCR, and TCRdb kept only the in-frame ones, dropping some. The sample contains around 160,000 clones, about 75% of which appear only once. Sequencing was done on a sample of PBMCs. These receptors were obtained from a woman between 35 and 50 years old in good health and CMV-seropositive.

The chain couples TRBV6-5 to TRBJ1-4, with D uncertain. Trimming removed 6 bases at V and 5 bases at J, with 13 bases between. The CDR3 totals 14 residues. Germline V gene data show CDR1 as MNHEY and CDR2 as SVGAGI. As DNA, the CDR3 is TGTGCCAGCAGCGCTCCGGGAGGGAATGAAAAACTGTTTTTT. This gives the protein CASSAPGGNEKLFF.

As for this clone: Other DNA sequences in the same sample also yield this CDR3. The V gene is TRBV29-1, the J gene TRBJ1-3; weak D call: TRBD1 (5 bases). The germline V gene encodes CDR1 SQVTM and CDR2 ANQGSEA. The germline V and J ends were trimmed by 4 bases and 0 bases, with 10 bases remaining between them. The CDR3 length is 14 residues. CDR3 coding DNA: TGCAGCGTTGTGATAACAGGCTCTGGAAACACCATATATTTT. Translation gives CSVVITGSGNTIYF.

The V call is TRBV6-4, the J call TRBJ2-2, with TRBD2 as a possible D gene (5 bases). The CDR3 spans 15 residues. V was shortened by 4 bases and J by 3 bases, with 12 bases between the two germline ends. CDR1 and CDR2 (germline): MRHNA, SNTAGT. CDR3 in DNA: TGTGCCAGCAGTGCCGAGGCCGGGGACACCGGGGAGCTGTTTTTT. Protein sequence: CASSAEAGDTGELFF.

This clone has just a few counts. The chain carries TRBV14 and TRBJ1-1, with TRBD1 matching 7 bases. Germline loops: CDR1 SGHDN, CDR2 FVKESK. Trimming at V came to 4 bases and at J to 4 bases, leaving 15 bases not matched to a gene. The CDR3 length is 17 residues. The CDR3 region is CASSLNELGGMGTEAFF. CDR3 nucleotide sequence: TGTGCCAGCAGCCTCAACGAACTAGGGGGCATGGGCACTGAAGCTTTCTTT.

V usage is TRBV27 and J usage is TRBJ2-7; 14 bases map to TRBD2. Germline V lookup: CDR1 MNHEY, CDR2 SMNVEV (reference sequence). Germline trimming cut 6 bases from V and 7 bases from J; bases unmatched to any gene: 8. The CDR3 has 15 amino acids. The CDR3 DNA sequence: TGTGCCAGCAGCCGACTAGCGGGAGGGCCTGGGGAGCAGTACTTC. The encoded protein is CASSRLAGGPGEQYF.

The sample holds a few counts of this clone. V and J are TRBV7-8 and TRBJ1-2; D is possibly TRBD1 (5 bases). The germline V gene has CDR1 SGHVS and CDR2 FQNEAQ. V lost 0 bases, J lost 8 bases, and 16 bases lay in between. The CDR3 loop spans 15 amino acids. CDR3 coding DNA: TGTGCCAGCAGCTTAGCAGACAGCTCCCTTGTCGGCTACACCTTC. This sequence encodes CASSLADSSLVGYTF.

This clone was seen only a few times. The chain links TRBV14 to TRBJ1-2, with 7 nucleotides matching TRBD1. Losses at the gene ends were 4 bases for V and 7 bases for J; bases not matched to a gene: 12. This CDR3 has 15 amino acids. Germline-derived CDR1 and CDR2 are SGHDN and FVKESK. CDR3 loop: CASSLSGTVRAGYTF. The CDR3 nucleotides are TGTGCCAGCAGCCTTTCCGGGACAGTGCGAGCTGGCTACACCTTC.

This clone appeared a single time. The chain joins TRBV7-3 to TRBJ2-1; 11 positions match TRBD2. The V and J ends lost 4 bases and 9 bases, in that order; junction bases with no gene match: 14. Germline CDR1 SGHTA, CDR2 FQGTGA. This CDR3 comprises 17 residues. The CDR3 region is CASSSTPTSGIGVEQFF. In nucleotides, the CDR3 is TGTGCCAGCAGCTCCACCCCGACTAGCGGGATAGGGGTTGAGCAGTTCTTC.

Comment on this clone: The junction and the germline gene differ at one end; a read error may be behind it. The chain links TRBV7-9 to TRBJ2-7; 10 nucleotides match TRBD2. The length of the CDR3 is 14 residues. Germline V gene sequence: CDR1 SEHNR, CDR2 FQNEAQ (reference sequence). The CDR3 DNA reads as TGTGCCAGCTCGCAGAGAACTAGCGGGAACGGTTGGGACTTC. This translates into CASSQRTSGNGWDF.

Only a few counts were recorded for this clone. The chain recombines TRBV9 with TRBJ1-3; D remains ambiguous. The CDR3 sequence is 13 residues long. V lost 0 bases and J 4 bases, leaving 5 bases between the germline ends. Germline V CDR1 and CDR2: SGDLS, YYNGEE. CDR3 loop: CASSVGGGNTIYF. CDR3 nucleotide sequence: TGTGCCAGCAGCGTAGGAGGAGGAAACACCATATATTTT. The whole variable domain, remainder taken from reference TRBV9 and TRBJ1-3, is DSGVTQTPKHLITATGQRVTLRCSPRSGDLSVYWYQQSLDQGLQFLIQYYNGEERAKGNILERFSAQQFPDLHSELNLSSLELGDSALYFCASSVGGGNTIYFGEGSWLTVV.

The V and J genes are TRBV30 and TRBJ2-1; 7 nucleotides align to TRBD2. The trim removed 4 bases at V and 8 bases at J, leaving 8 bases unmatched. CDR3 size: 13 residues. Germline lookup yields CDR1 GTSNPN and CDR2 SVGIG (reference sequence). The CDR3 nucleotides are TGTGCCTGGAAGCTGAGGACTAGTCATGAGCAGTTCTTC. This translates into CAWKLRTSHEQFF.

This clone has more than one count but fewer than ten. This chain links TRBV19 with TRBJ2-7, with D perhaps matching TRBD1 (5 bases). The length of the CDR3 is 14 residues. The germline V gene encodes CDR1 LNHDA and CDR2 SQIVND (reference sequence). The V end lost 9 bases, the J end lost 0 bases, and 15 bases lay between the germline ends. Here the CDR3 DNA reads TGTGCCAGCGATCGACAGAAGAGCTCCTACGAGCAGTACTTC. Translating it yields CASDRQKSSYEQYF.

The V gene is TRBV7-9, the J gene TRBJ2-5; D is possibly TRBD2 (5 bases). CDR1 is SEHNR, CDR2 FQNEAQ, per germline (reference sequence). Trimming shortened V by 2 bases and J by 3 bases, and 13 bases separated the two germline ends. The CDR3 consists of 15 residues. The CDR3 DNA sequence: TGTGCCAGCAGCTTATCTGAGGGAGTGGAAGAGACCCAGTACTTC. Translation gives CASSLSEGVEETQYF.

The CDR3 sequence: CASSQEEGGWEKLFF. The CDR3 nucleotides read TGCGCCAGCAGCCAAGAGGAGGGGGGGTGGGAAAAACTGTTTTTT. The J gene is TRBJ1-4, the V gene TRBV4-1; D is possibly TRBD1 (6 bases). The V gene's germline CDR1 is MGHRA and CDR2 YSYEKL. This CDR3 is built from 15 residues. Trimming stripped 0 bases from V and 8 bases from J, with 13 bases between.

The chain carries TRBV19 and TRBJ2-7, with TRBD2 identical over 10 bases. Germline CDR1 reads LNHDA; CDR2 reads SQIVND (reference sequence). The CDR3 length is 14 residues. Unmatched junction bases numbered 6, after V lost 4 bases and J lost 6 bases. The CDR3 nucleotides read TGTGCCAGTAGTACCACTAGCGGGAACTGCGAGCAGTACTTC. This translates into CASSTTSGNCEQYF.

The genes are TRBV6-1 and TRBJ2-5, with 9 bases lining up with TRBD2. The CDR3 sequence is 13 residues long. CDR1 is MNHNS and CDR2 is SASEGT in the germline V gene. V shed 6 bases, J shed 5 bases, and the junction held 4 bases outside the gene matches. The CDR3 DNA sequence: TGTGCCAGCAGGGTAGCGGGAGTCGAGACCCAGTACTTC. Protein product: CASRVAGVETQYF.

CDR3 region: CASTSLRDSLHEQYF. CDR3 DNA: TGTGCCAGCACCAGTCTCCGGGACAGTCTCCACGAGCAGTACTTC. The V and J genes are TRBV27 and TRBJ2-7, with 7 bases lining up with TRBD1. The J segment lost 5 bases and the V segment lost 7 bases, leaving 14 bases of the junction unmatched. Germline CDR1 is MNHEY and CDR2 is SMNVEV (reference sequence). CDR3 length: 15 residues.

The chain uses TRBV28 and TRBJ2-2; D remains unclear. The CDR3 length is 14 residues. Deletions cut 5 bases from V and 4 bases from J, with 11 bases between. Germline V gene data show CDR1 as MDHEN and CDR2 as SYDVKM. CDR3 residues: CASSPRWSTGELFF. Written as DNA, the CDR3 is TGTGCCAGCAGTCCCCGCTGGAGCACCGGGGAGCTGTTTTTT. Full variable domain (rest looked up from reference TRBV28 and TRBJ2-2): DVKVTQSSRYLVKRTGEKVFLECVQDMDHENMFWYRQDPGLGLRLIYFSYDVKMKEKGDIPEGYSVSREKKERFSLILESASTNQTSMYLCASSPRWSTGELFFGEGSRLTVL.

The rearrangement uses TRBV5-6 and TRBJ2-7; the match to TRBD1 covers 7 bases. Germline CDR1 is SGHDT and CDR2 is YYEEEE. The CDR3 contains 16 residues. The V segment lost 3 bases and the J segment 4 bases; nucleotides outside the gene matches: 13. This CDR3 reads CASSSLTRQGTYEQYF. In DNA form, the CDR3 reads TGTGCCAGCAGCTCACTAACCCGACAGGGAACTTACGAGCAGTACTTC.

This chain connects TRBV2 to TRBJ2-5; 9 bases fit TRBD1. TRBJ2-7 explains the end of the DNA better; the J call may be wrong. The germline V gene has CDR1 SNHLY and CDR2 FYNNEI. CDR3 size: 18 residues. The CDR3 nucleotides are TGTGCCAGCAGAGCGAGGGACAGGGAGTCCAGACACTTCTACGAGCAGTACTTC. It codes for CASRARDRESRHFYEQYF.

The genes are TRBV2 and TRBJ2-3; 13 nucleotides match TRBD2. This CDR3 is 18 amino acids long. In germline, CDR1 is SNHLY, CDR2 FYNNEI. V lost 6 bases to trimming and J lost 6 bases; unmatched junction nucleotides: 15. The CDR3 sequence is CASRFPGLAGPKGDTQYF. CDR3 nucleotides: TGTGCCAGCAGGTTTCCGGGACTAGCGGGACCAAAGGGGGATACGCAGTATTTT.

The count of this clone is one. The chain joins TRBV27 to TRBJ2-7; D is perhaps TRBD2 (6 bases). V dropped 2 bases and J dropped 4 bases, with 21 bases sitting between them. CDR3 size: 17 residues. CDR1 and CDR2 (germline): MNHEY, SMNVEV (reference sequence). In DNA form, the CDR3 reads TGTGCCAGCAGTTTAGACCGCCGGGGAGGCTTACGGTACGAGCAGTACTTC. It yields the protein CASSLDRRGGLRYEQYF.

The chain has TRBV13 and TRBJ1-3, with D possibly matching TRBD1 (6 bases). Germline V gene sequence: CDR1 PRHDT, CDR2 FYEKMQ (reference sequence). V gave up 6 bases and J gave up 4 bases, with 16 bases separating them. The CDR3 runs 15 residues. In DNA, the CDR3 is TGTGCCAGCAGACAGGGCCTTAAGTGGGGAAACACCATATATTTT. It encodes CASRQGLKWGNTIYF.

The chain joins TRBV6-5 to TRBJ1-2, with TRBD1 matching 9 bases. The CDR3 runs to 15 residues. Germline loops: CDR1 MNHEY, CDR2 SVGAGI. J lost 4 bases, V lost 4 bases, and 7 bases had no gene match. The CDR3 region is CASSSGGQGSYGYTF. The CDR3, as DNA: TGTGCCAGCAGTTCGGGGGGACAGGGAAGCTATGGCTACACCTTC.

This clone has a handful of counts. This chain uses TRBV27 with TRBJ1-2, with D possibly TRBD1 on 5 matching bases. CDR3 size: 16 residues. Germline values: CDR1 MNHEY, CDR2 SMNVEV (reference sequence). The V end lost 5 bases, the J end lost 8 bases, and 24 bases lay between the germline ends. The DNA of the CDR3 is TGTGCCAGCAGTCCCCTGGGGGGAACAGTGGATATGGGCTACACCTTC. Encoded protein: CASSPLGGTVDMGYTF.

This chain connects TRBV30 to TRBJ2-1; 14 bases map to TRBD2. The V gene's germline CDR1 is GTSNPN and CDR2 SVGIG (reference sequence). J gave up 8 bases and V 0 bases, and 15 bases lay outside the gene matches. The CDR3 has 19 residues. CDR3 loop: CAWSVGRHIGLAGGDEQFF. The CDR3 DNA is TGTGCCTGGAGTGTTGGGAGACACATCGGACTAGCGGGAGGTGATGAGCAGTTCTTC.

The chain combines TRBV5-1 with TRBJ2-7, with 8 bases matching TRBD1. Germline values: CDR1 SGHRS, CDR2 YFSETQ. The V segment lost 8 bases and the J segment 6 bases; nucleotides outside the gene matches: 13. The CDR3 spans 14 residues. The CDR3 spells CARETGAWGTEQYF. The CDR3 DNA is TGCGCCAGGGAGACAGGGGCGTGGGGGACCGAGCAGTACTTC. The whole variable domain, filled in from reference TRBV5-1 and TRBJ2-7, reads KAGVTQTPRYLIKTRGQQVTLSCSPISGHRSVSWYQQTPGQGLQFLFEYFSETQRNKGNFPGRFSGRQFSNSRSEMNVSTLELGDSALYLCARETGAWGTEQYFGPGTRLTVT.

The gene calls are TRBV7-9 and TRBJ2-7; 7 bases agree with TRBD1. The germline CDR1 and CDR2 sequences are SEHNR and FQNEAQ (reference sequence). This CDR3 has 14 amino acids. The J segment lost 2 bases and the V segment lost 1 base, leaving 2 bases of the junction unmatched. DNA of the CDR3: TGTGCCAGCAGCTTAGAACAGGGGACCTACGAGCAGTACTTC. Protein product: CASSLEQGTYEQYF.

The V call is TRBV27, the J call TRBJ1-5, with D possibly being TRBD1 (5 bases). Germline CDR1 reads MNHEY; CDR2 reads SMNVEV (reference sequence). The CDR3 loop spans 16 amino acids. Deletions cut 5 bases from V and 2 bases from J, with 16 bases between. The CDR3 nucleotides are TGTGCCAGCAGTCCGGCAGGGATGAGAGGCAATCAGCCCCAGCATTTT. Translation: CASSPAGMRGNQPQHF.

This clone appeared a single time. The chain is built from TRBV28 and TRBJ2-7; 10 bases map to TRBD2. The CDR3 is made up of 16 amino acids. V was clipped by 6 bases and J by 7 bases; unmatched bases: 15. CDR1 is MDHEN and CDR2 is SYDVKM in the germline V gene. CDR3 amino acids: CASSFPGAGGPGEQYF. Written as DNA, the CDR3 is TGTGCCAGCAGCTTCCCAGGAGCGGGAGGGCCCGGGGAGCAGTACTTC.

V usage is TRBV2 and J usage is TRBJ2-5; TRBD2 matches at 7 bases. CDR3 length equals 13 residues. CDR1 and CDR2 (germline): SNHLY, FYNNEI. The junction had 4 bases not matched to a gene; V was cut back by 4 bases and J by 5 bases. The CDR3 region has the DNA TGTGCCAGCAGTGTAAACGGGGGGGAGACCCAGTACTTC. It translates to CASSVNGGETQYF.

The CDR3 DNA is TGTGCCAGCAAAAGCGCCCGGCTTCCCAATGAGCAGTTCTTC. This codes for CASKSARLPNEQFF. This chain connects TRBV2 to TRBJ2-1; no reliable D call. The ends were cut back, 7 bases at V and 6 bases at J, with 16 bases in the middle. The CDR3 has 14 amino acids. Germline V gene sequence: CDR1 SNHLY, CDR2 FYNNEI.